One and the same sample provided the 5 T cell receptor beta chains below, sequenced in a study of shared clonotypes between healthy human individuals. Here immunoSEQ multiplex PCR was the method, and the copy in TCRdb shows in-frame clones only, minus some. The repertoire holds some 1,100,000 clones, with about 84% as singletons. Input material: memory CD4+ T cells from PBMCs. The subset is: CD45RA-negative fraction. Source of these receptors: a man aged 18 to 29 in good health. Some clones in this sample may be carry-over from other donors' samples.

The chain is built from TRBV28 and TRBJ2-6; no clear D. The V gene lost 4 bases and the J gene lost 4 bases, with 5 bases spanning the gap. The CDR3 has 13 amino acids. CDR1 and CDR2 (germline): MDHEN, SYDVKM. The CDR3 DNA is TGTGCCAGCAGTTCCCAAGGGGCCAACGTCCTGACTTTC. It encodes CASSSQGANVLTF.

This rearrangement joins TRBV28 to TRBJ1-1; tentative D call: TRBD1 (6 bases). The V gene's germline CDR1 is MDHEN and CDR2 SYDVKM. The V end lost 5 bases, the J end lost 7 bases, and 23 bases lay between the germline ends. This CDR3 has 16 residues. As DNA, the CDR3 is TGTGCCAGCAGTCCCAGGGGCCCTGAACGAAACGGTGAAGCTTTCTTT. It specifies CASSPRGPERNGEAFF.

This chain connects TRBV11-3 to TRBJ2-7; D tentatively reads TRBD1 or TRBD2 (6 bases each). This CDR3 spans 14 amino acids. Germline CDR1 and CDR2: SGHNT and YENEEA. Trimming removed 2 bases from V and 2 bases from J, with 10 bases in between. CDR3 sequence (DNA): TGTGCCAGCAGCTTAAGGGGGGACACCTACGAGCAGTACTTC. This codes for CASSLRGDTYEQYF.

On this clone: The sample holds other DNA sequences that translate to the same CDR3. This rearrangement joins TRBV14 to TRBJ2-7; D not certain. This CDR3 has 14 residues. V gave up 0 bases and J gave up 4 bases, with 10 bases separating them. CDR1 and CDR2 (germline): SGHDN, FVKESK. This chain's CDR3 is CASSQDLNSYEQYF. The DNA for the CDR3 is TGTGCCAGCAGCCAAGATCTTAACAGTTACGAGCAGTACTTC.

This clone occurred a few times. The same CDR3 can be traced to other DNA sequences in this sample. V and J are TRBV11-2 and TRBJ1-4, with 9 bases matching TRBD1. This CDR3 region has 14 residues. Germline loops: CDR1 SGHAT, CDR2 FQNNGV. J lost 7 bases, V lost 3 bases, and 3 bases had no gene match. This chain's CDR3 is CASSLGQGAEKLFF. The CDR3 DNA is TGTGCCAGCAGCTTGGGACAGGGAGCTGAAAAACTGTTTTTT.